The 17 T cell receptor beta chains listed next were all sequenced from one sample in a study of T cell responses to AZD1222 COVID-19 vaccine. This table comes from immunoSEQ multiplex PCR, and its TCRdb copy is limited to in-frame clones, with some not included. The sample holds 55,000 to 80,000 clones; about 70% are singletons and the top ten take about 14%. Here the sequenced sample was peripheral blood, taken on day 0 of AZD1222 vaccination. The receptors were gathered from an adult in good health.

The V call is TRBV30, the J call TRBJ2-7; TRBD1 agrees at 7 bases. Germline values: CDR1 GTSNPN, CDR2 SVGIG (reference sequence). The CDR3 extends over 13 amino acids. V gave up 1 base and J gave up 1 base; unmatched junction bases: 1. The CDR3 is CAWSGDSSYEQYF. The CDR3 DNA is TGTGCCTGGAGTGGGGACAGTTCCTACGAGCAGTACTTC.

The table lists this clone with many counts. The chain is built from TRBV14 and TRBJ1-1, with D possibly matching TRBD1 (5 bases). Trimming stripped 1 base from V and 4 bases from J, with 10 bases between. There are 14 residues in the CDR3. Looked up from germline, CDR1 is SGHDN and CDR2 is FVKESK. This CDR3 reads CASSQVRGITEAFF. CDR3 DNA sequence: TGTGCCAGCAGCCAAGTTCGGGGGATCACTGAAGCTTTCTTT.

This chain connects TRBV11-2 to TRBJ2-3; 9 bases match TRBD2. This CDR3 is built from 19 residues. In germline, CDR1 is SGHAT, CDR2 FQNNGV. Trimming took 5 bases from V and 3 from J; bases not matched to a gene: 18. The CDR3 DNA sequence: TGTGCCAGCAGCCGTACCCTTGGCGGGGGGGCTCGGTTTACAGATACGCAGTATTTT. Amino acid sequence: CASSRTLGGGARFTDTQYF.

The chain joins TRBV5-4 to TRBJ2-1; 12 bases agree with TRBD2. Looked up from germline, CDR1 is SGHNT and CDR2 is YYREEE (reference sequence). The CDR3 length is 15 residues. J was trimmed by 5 bases and V by 4 bases; bases with no gene match: 4. For the CDR3, the DNA is TGTGCCAGCAGCGAGAGGACTAGCGGGAACAATGAGCAGTTCTTC. Residues: CASSERTSGNNEQFF. Together with reference TRBV5-4 and TRBJ2-1, the CDR3 gives the full variable domain: ETGVTQSPTHLIKTRGQQVTLRCSSQSGHNTVSWYQQALGQGPQFIFQYYREEENGRGNFPPRFSGLQFPNYSSELNVNALELDDSALYLCASSERTSGNNEQFFGPGTRLTVL.

The chain recombines TRBV19 with TRBJ2-7; TRBD2 aligns across 7 bases. CDR3 length equals 15 residues. Germline V gene data show CDR1 as LNHDA and CDR2 as SQIVND (reference sequence). J gave up 0 bases and V 6 bases, and 8 bases lay outside the gene matches. Here the CDR3 DNA reads TGTGCCAGTAGATCCCCAGCGGGGAACTCCTACGAGCAGTACTTC. The encoded protein is CASRSPAGNSYEQYF.

The rearrangement uses TRBV19 and TRBJ2-2; 7 bases are shared with TRBD1. Germline V CDR1 and CDR2: LNHDA, SQIVND (reference sequence). The CDR3 totals 14 residues. The ends lost 9 bases at V and 5 bases at J; junction bases unmatched: 9. The CDR3 sequence is CASHDTGVTGELFF. The CDR3 DNA follows: TGTGCCAGCCACGACACAGGGGTGACCGGGGAGCTGTTTTTT.

The V call is TRBV21-1, the J call TRBJ1-3. TRBV21-1 is recorded as a pseudogene. The CDR3 totals 15 residues. The CDR3 sequence is CASRNSQGTGNTIYF. The CDR3 DNA is TGTGCCAGCAGGAACTCTCAAGGAACTGGAAACACCATATATTTT.

This clone has a single count. This rearrangement joins TRBV4-1 to TRBJ1-2; a weak D match, TRBD1 (5 bases). Germline values: CDR1 MGHRA, CDR2 YSYEKL. V lost 3 bases and J 6 bases, leaving 14 bases between the germline ends. CDR3 size: 14 residues. DNA of the CDR3: TGCGCCAGCAGCCATGAAAGGGGATCAGATGGCTACACCTTC. This encodes CASSHERGSDGYTF.

The chain joins TRBV14 to TRBJ1-5, with TRBD1 identical over 10 bases. The germline gives CDR1 SGHDN, CDR2 FVKESK. This CDR3 comprises 18 residues. V was pared by 0 bases and J by 1 base, with 6 bases of the junction left unmatched. CDR3 DNA sequence: TGTGCCAGCAGCCAAGAGACAGGGGGCGCGGGGAGCAATCAGCCCCAGCATTTT. This codes for CASSQETGGAGSNQPQHF.

CDR3: CASSYFGGNQPQHF. The CDR3 DNA reads as TGTGCCAGCAGTTACTTTGGAGGCAATCAGCCCCAGCATTTT. This chain links TRBV6-2 or TRBV6-3 with TRBJ1-5; D uncertain. Germline V gene data show CDR1 as MNHEY and CDR2 as SVGEGT. V lost 1 base and J lost 2, with 6 bases in between. This CDR3 is built from 14 residues.

This clone occurred many times. This chain joins TRBV7-9 and TRBJ1-2; no reliable D call. Germline V gene lookup returns CDR1 SEHNR and CDR2 FQNEAQ (reference sequence). This CDR3 is built from 15 residues. The V and J ends lost 4 bases and 3 bases respectively, with 15 bases between them. The chain's CDR3 is CASSSQVLYDYGYTF. CDR3 nucleotide sequence: TGTGCCAGCAGCTCTCAAGTATTGTACGACTATGGCTACACCTTC. Filled out from reference TRBV7-9 and TRBJ1-2, the complete variable domain reads DTGVSQNPRHKITKRGQNVTFRCDPISEHNRLYWYRQTLGQGPEFLTYFQNEAQLEKSRLLSDRFSAERPKGSFSTLEIQRTEQGDSAMYLCASSSQVLYDYGYTFGSGTRLTVV.

The genes are TRBV6-5 and TRBJ1-6, with 9 bases matching TRBD1. This CDR3 has 15 amino acids. In germline, CDR1 is MNHEY, CDR2 SVGAGI. Losses at the gene ends were 1 base for V and 10 bases for J; bases not matched to a gene: 5. The CDR3 coding sequence is TGTGCCAGCAGTTACTGGACAGGGGAACGGTCACCCCTCCACTTT. Residues: CASSYWTGERSPLHF.

The chain has TRBV6-5 and TRBJ1-1; D uncertain. This CDR3 is built from 14 residues. Germline CDR1 MNHEY, CDR2 SVGAGI. Trimming removed 4 bases from V and 1 base from J, with 10 bases in between. CDR3 DNA sequence: TGTGCCAGCAGTTCCCTTTGGGGGAACACTGAAGCTTTCTTT. It is translated as CASSSLWGNTEAFF.

The CDR3, as DNA: TGTGCCATCAGTTTCCAGGGGCCACTCTCCTACGAGCAGTACTTC. This gives the protein CAISFQGPLSYEQYF. The V and J genes are TRBV10-3 and TRBJ2-7; perhaps TRBD1 as D (6 bases). CDR3 length: 15 amino acids. The V end was cut by 5 bases, the J end by 0 bases, with 14 bases between. The germline CDR1 and CDR2 sequences are ENHRY and SYGVKD.

This rearrangement joins TRBV5-5 to TRBJ2-7; D not certain. The CDR3 is 15 residues long. V was clipped by 1 base and J by 4 bases, with 15 bases between them. Germline CDR1 SGHKS, CDR2 YYEKEE (reference sequence). CDR3 nucleotides: TGTGCCAGCAGCTTGCGCTGGCAGGAGCAGTACGAGCAGTACTTC. It is translated as CASSLRWQEQYEQYF.

V is TRBV23-1 and J is TRBJ1-6; D is ambiguous. TRBV23-1 is known as an ORF, though its function is uncertain. The V and J ends lost 4 bases and 5 bases respectively, with 12 bases between them. This CDR3 contains 15 residues. This chain's CDR3 is CASSLVNSHNSPLHF. In nucleotides, the CDR3 is TGCGCCAGCAGTCTCGTTAACAGCCATAATTCACCCCTCCACTTT.

The chain carries TRBV24-1 and TRBJ1-5; D is unresolved. Germline CDR1 reads KGHDR; CDR2 reads SFDVKD. Trimming took off 1 base at V and 6 bases at J, with 3 bases between the two ends. This CDR3 has 12 amino acids. The CDR3 reads CATSDFAQPQHF. CDR3 bases: TGTGCCACCAGTGATTTCGCTCAGCCCCAGCATTTT.